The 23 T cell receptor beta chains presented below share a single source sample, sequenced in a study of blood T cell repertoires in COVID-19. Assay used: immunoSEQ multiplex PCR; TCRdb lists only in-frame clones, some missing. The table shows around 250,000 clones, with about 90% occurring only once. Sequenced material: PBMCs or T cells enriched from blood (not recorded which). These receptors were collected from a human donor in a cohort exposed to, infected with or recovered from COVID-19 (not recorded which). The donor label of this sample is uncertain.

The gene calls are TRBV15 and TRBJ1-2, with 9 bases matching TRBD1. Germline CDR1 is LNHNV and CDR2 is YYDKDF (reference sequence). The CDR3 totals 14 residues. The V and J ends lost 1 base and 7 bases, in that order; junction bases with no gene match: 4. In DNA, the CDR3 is TGTGCCACCAGCAGAGGGGACAGGGAGGGTGGCTACACCTTC. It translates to CATSRGDREGGYTF.

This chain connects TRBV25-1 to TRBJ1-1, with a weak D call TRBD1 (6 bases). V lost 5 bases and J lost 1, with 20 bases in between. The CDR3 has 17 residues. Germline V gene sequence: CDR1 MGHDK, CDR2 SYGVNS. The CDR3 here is CASSPLRGRRANTEAFF. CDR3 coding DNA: TGTGCCAGCAGTCCCCTCAGGGGTCGTCGGGCGAACACTGAAGCTTTCTTT.

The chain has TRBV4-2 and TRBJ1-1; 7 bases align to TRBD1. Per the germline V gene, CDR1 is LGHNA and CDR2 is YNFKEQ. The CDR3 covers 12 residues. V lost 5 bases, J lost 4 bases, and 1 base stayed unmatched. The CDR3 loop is CASSGDSTEAFF. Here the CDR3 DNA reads TGTGCCAGCAGCGGGGACAGCACTGAAGCTTTCTTT.

The CDR3, as DNA: TGTGCCAGCAGTTACTCAGGGTCGGGAAATGAAAAACTGTTTTTT. Amino acids: CASSYSGSGNEKLFF. The rearrangement joins TRBV6-5 to TRBJ1-4, with D unclear. The CDR3 loop spans 15 amino acids. The V and J ends lost 0 bases and 5 bases respectively, with 10 bases between them. Germline values: CDR1 MNHEY, CDR2 SVGAGI.

The CDR3 protein is CASSPFRTANTGELFF. Here the CDR3 DNA reads TGTGCCAGCAGCCCATTCCGGACAGCGAACACCGGGGAGCTGTTTTTT. This chain connects TRBV5-4 to TRBJ2-2, with TRBD1 as a possible D gene (6 bases). There are 16 residues in the CDR3. V lost 4 bases to trimming and J lost 0 bases, with 13 bases between them. The germline V gene encodes CDR1 SGHNT and CDR2 YYREEE (reference sequence).

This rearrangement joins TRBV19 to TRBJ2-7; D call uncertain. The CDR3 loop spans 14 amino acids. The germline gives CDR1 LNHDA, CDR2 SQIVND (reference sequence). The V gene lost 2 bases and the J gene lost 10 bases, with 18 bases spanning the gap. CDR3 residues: CASSISSAGLGQYF. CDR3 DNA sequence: TGTGCCAGTAGTATAAGTTCGGCAGGCTTAGGACAGTACTTC.

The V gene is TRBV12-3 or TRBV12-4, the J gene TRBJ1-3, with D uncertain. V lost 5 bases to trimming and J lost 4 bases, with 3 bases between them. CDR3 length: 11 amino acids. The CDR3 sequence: CASSRGNTIYF. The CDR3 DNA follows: TGTGCCAGCAGTCGGGGAAACACCATATATTTT.

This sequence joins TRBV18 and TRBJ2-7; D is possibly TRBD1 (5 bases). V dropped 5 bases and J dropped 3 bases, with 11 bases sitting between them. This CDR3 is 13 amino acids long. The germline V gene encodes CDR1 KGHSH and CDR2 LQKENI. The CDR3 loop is CASSTRQGYEQYF. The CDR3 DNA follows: TGTGCCAGCTCAACCAGGCAGGGCTACGAGCAGTACTTC.

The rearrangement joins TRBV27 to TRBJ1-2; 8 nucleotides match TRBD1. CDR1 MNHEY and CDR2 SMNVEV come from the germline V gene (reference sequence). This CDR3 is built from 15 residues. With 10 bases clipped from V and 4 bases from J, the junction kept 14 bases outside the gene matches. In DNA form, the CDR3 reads TGTGCCATTTCTTATCCCCAGGGGGCCCTCTATGGCTACACCTTC. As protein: CAISYPQGALYGYTF.

CDR3 region: CASGPGPNEQFF. The DNA of the CDR3 is TGCGCCAGTGGTCCTGGGCCCAATGAGCAGTTCTTC. V gene TRBV10-2 combines with J gene TRBJ2-1; D remains ambiguous. The ends were cut back, 9 bases at V and 6 bases at J, with 12 bases in the middle. This CDR3 comprises 12 residues. CDR1 WSHSY and CDR2 SAAADI come from the germline V gene.

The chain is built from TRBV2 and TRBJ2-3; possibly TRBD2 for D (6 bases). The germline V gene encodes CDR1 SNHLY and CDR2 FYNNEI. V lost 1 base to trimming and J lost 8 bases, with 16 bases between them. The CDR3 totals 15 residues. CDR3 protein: CASSEVQGGGATQYF. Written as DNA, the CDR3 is TGTGCCAGCAGTGAAGTTCAGGGCGGAGGGGCTACGCAGTATTTT.

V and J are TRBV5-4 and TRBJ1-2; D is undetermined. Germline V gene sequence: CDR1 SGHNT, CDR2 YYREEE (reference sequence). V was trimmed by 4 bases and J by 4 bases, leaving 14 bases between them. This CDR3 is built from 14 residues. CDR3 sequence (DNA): TGTGCCAGCAGCCTAATTATGAATCCCTATGGCTACACCTTC. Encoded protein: CASSLIMNPYGYTF. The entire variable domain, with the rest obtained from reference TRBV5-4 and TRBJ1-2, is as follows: ETGVTQSPTHLIKTRGQQVTLRCSSQSGHNTVSWYQQALGQGPQFIFQYYREEENGRGNFPPRFSGLQFPNYSSELNVNALELDDSALYLCASSLIMNPYGYTFGSGTRLTVV.

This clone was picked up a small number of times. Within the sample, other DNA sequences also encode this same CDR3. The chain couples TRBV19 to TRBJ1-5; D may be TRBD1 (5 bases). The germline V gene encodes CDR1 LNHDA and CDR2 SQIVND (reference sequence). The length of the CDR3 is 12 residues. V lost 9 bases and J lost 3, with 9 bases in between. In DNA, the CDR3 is TGTGCCAGCAGGGATCTCAATCAGCCCCAGCATTTT. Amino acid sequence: CASRDLNQPQHF.

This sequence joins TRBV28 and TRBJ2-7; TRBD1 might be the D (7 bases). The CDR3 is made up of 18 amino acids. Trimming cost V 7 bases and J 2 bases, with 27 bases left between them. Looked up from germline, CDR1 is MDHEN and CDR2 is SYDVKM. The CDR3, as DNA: TGTGCCAGCACCTCGGGGTCAGGGGGGCTCTTGGTCCCCTACGAGCAGTACTTC. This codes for CASTSGSGGLLVPYEQYF.

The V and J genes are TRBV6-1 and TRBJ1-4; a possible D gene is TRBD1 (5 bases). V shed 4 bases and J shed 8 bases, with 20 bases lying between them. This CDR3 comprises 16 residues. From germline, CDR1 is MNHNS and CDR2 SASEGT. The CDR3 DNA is TGTGCCAGCAGTGGGGCCCGACAGTCCCCCGGGGAAAAACTGTTTTTT. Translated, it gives CASSGARQSPGEKLFF.

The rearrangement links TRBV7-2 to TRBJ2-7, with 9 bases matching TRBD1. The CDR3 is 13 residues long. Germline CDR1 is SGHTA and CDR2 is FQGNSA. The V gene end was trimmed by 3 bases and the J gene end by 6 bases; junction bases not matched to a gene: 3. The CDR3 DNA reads TGTGCCAGCAGCTTGGGGACAGGGACCGAGCAGTACTTC. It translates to CASSLGTGTEQYF.

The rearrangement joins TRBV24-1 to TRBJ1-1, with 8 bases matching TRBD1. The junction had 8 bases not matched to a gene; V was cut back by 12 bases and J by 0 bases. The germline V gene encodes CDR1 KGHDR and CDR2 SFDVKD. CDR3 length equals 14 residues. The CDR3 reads CAVSPGGMNTEAFF. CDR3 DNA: TGTGCCGTTAGCCCAGGGGGCATGAACACTGAAGCTTTCTTT.

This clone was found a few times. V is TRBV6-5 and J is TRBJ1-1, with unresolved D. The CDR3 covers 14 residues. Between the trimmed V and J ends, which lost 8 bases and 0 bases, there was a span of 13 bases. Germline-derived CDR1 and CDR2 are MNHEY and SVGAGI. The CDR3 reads CASALRRMNTEAFF. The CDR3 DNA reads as TGTGCCAGCGCCCTTAGGAGGATGAACACTGAAGCTTTCTTT.

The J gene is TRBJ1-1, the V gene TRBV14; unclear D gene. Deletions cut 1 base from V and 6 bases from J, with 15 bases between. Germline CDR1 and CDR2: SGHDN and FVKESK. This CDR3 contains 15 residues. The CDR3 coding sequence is TGTGCCAGCAGCCAAGTCCGTCTAGGGAGCGCTGAAGCTTTCTTT. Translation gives CASSQVRLGSAEAFF.

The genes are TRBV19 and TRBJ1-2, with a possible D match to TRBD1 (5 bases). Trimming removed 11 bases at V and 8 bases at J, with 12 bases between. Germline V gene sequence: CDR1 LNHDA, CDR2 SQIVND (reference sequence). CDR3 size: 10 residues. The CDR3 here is CASSGVGYTF. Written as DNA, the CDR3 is TGTGCCTCCTCGGGGGTCGGCTACACCTTC.

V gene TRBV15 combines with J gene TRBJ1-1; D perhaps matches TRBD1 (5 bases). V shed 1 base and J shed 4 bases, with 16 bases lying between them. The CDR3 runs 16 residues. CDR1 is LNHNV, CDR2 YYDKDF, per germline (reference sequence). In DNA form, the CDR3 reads TGTGCCACCAGCAGAGTGGGGGGACCGAGTTTCACTGAAGCTTTCTTT. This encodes CATSRVGGPSFTEAFF.

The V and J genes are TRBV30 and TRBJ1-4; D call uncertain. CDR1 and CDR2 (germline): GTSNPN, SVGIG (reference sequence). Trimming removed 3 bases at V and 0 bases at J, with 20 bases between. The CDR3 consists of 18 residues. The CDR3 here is CAWSPAGLSFATNEKLFF. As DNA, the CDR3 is TGTGCCTGGAGCCCCGCAGGCCTCTCCTTCGCAACTAATGAAAAACTGTTTTTT.

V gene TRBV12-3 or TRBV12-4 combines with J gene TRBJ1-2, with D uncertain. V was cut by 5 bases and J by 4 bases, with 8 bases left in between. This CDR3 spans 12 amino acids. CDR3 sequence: CASSQFGYGYTF. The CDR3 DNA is TGTGCCAGCAGTCAGTTTGGCTATGGCTACACCTTC.